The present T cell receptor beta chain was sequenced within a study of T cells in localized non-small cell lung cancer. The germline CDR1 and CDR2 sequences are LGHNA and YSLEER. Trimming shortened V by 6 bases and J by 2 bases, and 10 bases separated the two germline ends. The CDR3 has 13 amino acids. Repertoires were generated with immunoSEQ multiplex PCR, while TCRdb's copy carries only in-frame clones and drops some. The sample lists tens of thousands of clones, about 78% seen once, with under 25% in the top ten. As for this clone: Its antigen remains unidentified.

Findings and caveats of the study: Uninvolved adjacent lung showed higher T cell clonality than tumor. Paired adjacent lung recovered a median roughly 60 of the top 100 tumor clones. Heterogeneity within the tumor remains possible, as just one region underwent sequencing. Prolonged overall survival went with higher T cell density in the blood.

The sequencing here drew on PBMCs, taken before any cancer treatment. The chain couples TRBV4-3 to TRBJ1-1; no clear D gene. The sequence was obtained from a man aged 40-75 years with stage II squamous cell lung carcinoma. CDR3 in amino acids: CASRRDVNTEAFF. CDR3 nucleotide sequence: TGCGCCAGCAGAAGGGATGTAAACACTGAAGCTTTCTTT.